The text below deals with one T cell receptor (beta chain). Its target is not known. This sample was included in a study of lymphopenia after photon versus proton radiotherapy. Findings of the study overall: Photon-treated patients lost naive T cells and TCR diversity; proton-treated stayed stable. After the lymphocyte nadir, photon-treated repertoires showed oligoclonal expansion, especially of CD8+ Temra cells. Survival link was tested only in deceased patients; proton benefit remains a possibility.

This CDR3 is built from 13 residues. The repertoire was sequenced with immunoSEQ multiplex PCR; TCRdb's copy has only in-frame clones and lacks some. The data contain 55,000 to 70,000 clones, approximately 91% of them seen just once; the ten biggest clones take up around 2.6%. The chain carries TRBV21-1 and TRBJ1-1. TRBV21-1 is described as a pseudogene. The sequenced sample was peripheral blood, obtained from a patient treated with photon-based radiotherapy. This receptor was obtained from a woman in her 70s with pancreatic cancer. The CDR3 DNA reads as TGTGCCAGCAGCAAAGATCATGGCGGTTCAGCTTTCTTT. It codes for CASSKDHGGSAFF.